This T cell receptor beta chain was recorded in a study of technical replicates of blood from several donors. The CDR3 totals 15 residues. The germline CDR1 and CDR2 sequences are LNHDA and SQIVND (reference sequence). The V end lost 6 bases, the J end lost 4 bases, and 16 bases lay between the germline ends. Clones were sequenced by immunoSEQ multiplex PCR, and TCRdb holds only the in-frame ones, with some missing. In the table there are 85,000 to 100,000 clones, roughly 96% of which are singletons. This chain connects TRBV19 to TRBJ2-1; no reliable D call. This receptor was taken from a human donor in good health. Specimen: T cells isolated from PBMCs. The CDR3 is CASSSQNSEYNEQFF. CDR3 DNA: TGTGCCAGTAGCTCACAGAACTCGGAATACAATGAGCAGTTCTTC.